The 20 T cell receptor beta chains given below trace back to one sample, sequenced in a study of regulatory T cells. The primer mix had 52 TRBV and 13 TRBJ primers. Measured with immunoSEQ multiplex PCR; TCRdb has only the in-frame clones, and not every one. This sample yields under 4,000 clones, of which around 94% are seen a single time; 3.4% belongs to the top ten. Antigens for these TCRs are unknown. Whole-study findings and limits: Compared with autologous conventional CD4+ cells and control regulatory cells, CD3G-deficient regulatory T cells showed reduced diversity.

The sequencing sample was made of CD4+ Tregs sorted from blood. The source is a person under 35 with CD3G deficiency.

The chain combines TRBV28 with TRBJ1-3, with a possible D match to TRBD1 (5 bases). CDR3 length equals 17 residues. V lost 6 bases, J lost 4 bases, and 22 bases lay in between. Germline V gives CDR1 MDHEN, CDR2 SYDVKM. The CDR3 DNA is TGTGCCAGCAGCGACCTCGCAGGGCAGGGCAGGGGAAACACCATATATTTT. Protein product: CASSDLAGQGRGNTIYF.

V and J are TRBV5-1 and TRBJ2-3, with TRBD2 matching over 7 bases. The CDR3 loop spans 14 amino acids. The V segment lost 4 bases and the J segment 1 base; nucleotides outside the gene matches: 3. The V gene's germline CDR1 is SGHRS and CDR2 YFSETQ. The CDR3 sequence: CASSLLAGTDTQYF. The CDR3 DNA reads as TGCGCCAGCAGCCTGCTAGCGGGCACAGATACGCAGTATTTT.

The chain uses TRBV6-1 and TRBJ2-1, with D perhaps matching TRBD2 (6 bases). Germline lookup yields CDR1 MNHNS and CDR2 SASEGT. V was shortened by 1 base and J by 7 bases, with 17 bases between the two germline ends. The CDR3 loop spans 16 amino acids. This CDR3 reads CASSEDGGSGRNEQFF. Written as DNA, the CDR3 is TGTGCCAGCAGTGAAGACGGTGGGAGTGGGAGGAATGAGCAGTTCTTC.

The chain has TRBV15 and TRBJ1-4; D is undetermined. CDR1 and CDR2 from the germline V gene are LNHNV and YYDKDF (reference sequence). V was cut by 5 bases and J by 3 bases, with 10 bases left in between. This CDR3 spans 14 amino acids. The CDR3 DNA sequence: TGTGCCACCAGCCCCTTAGACCCTAATGAAAAACTGTTTTTT. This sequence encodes CATSPLDPNEKLFF.

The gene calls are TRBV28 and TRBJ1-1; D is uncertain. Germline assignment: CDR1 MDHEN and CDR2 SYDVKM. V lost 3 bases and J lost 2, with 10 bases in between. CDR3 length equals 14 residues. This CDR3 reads CASSLGSLNTEAFF. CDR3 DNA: TGTGCCAGCAGTTTGGGCAGCTTAAACACTGAAGCTTTCTTT.

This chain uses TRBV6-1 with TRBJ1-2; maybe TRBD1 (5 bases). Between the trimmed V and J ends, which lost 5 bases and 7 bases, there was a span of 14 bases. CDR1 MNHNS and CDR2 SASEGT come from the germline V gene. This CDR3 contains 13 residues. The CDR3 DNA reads TGTGCCAGCAGTCTCCCGGGGGTCGGTGGCTACACCTTC. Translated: CASSLPGVGGYTF.

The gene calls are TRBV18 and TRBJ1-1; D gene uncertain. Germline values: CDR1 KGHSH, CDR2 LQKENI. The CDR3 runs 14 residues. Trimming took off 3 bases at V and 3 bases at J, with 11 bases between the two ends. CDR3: CASSPGSRDTEAFF. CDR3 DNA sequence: TGTGCCAGCTCACCGGGATCAAGGGACACTGAAGCTTTCTTT.

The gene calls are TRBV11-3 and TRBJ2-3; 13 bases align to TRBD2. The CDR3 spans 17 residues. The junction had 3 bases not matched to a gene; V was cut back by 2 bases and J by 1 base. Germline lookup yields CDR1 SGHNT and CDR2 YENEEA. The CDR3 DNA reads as TGTGCCAGCAGCTTAACTAGCGGGAGGGACGGCACAGATACGCAGTATTTT. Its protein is CASSLTSGRDGTDTQYF. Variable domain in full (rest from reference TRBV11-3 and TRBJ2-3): EAGVVQSPRYKIIEKKQPVAFWCNPISGHNTLYWYLQNLGQGPELLIRYENEEAVDDSQLPKDRFSAERLKGVDSTLKIQPAELGDSAVYLCASSLTSGRDGTDTQYFGPGTRLTVL.

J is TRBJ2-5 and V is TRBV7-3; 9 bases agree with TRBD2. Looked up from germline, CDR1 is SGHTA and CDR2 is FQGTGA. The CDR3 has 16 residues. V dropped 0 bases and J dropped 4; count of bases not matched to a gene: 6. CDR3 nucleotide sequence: TGTGCCAGCAGCTTAACCAGGGGCGGGAGGGCAGAGACCCAGTACTTC. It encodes CASSLTRGGRAETQYF.

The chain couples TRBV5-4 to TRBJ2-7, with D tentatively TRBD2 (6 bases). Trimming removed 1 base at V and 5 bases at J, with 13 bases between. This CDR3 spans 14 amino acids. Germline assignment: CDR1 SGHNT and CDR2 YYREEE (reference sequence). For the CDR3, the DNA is TGTGCCAGCAGCTTGAATCGGGGGACCCACGAGCAGTACTTC. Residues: CASSLNRGTHEQYF. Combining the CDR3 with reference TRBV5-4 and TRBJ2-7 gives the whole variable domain ETGVTQSPTHLIKTRGQQVTLRCSSQSGHNTVSWYQQALGQGPQFIFQYYREEENGRGNFPPRFSGLQFPNYSSELNVNALELDDSALYLCASSLNRGTHEQYFGPGTRLTVT.

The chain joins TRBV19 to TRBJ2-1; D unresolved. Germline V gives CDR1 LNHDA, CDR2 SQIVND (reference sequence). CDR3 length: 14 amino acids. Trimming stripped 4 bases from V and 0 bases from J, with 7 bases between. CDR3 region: CASSKHGSYNEQFF. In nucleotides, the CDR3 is TGTGCCAGTAGTAAGCATGGCTCCTACAATGAGCAGTTCTTC.

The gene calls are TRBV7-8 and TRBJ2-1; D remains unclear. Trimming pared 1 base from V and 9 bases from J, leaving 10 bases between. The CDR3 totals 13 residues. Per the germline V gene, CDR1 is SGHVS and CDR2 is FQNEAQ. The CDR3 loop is CASSLGGQVEQFF. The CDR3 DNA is TGTGCCAGCAGCTTAGGCGGTCAGGTTGAGCAGTTCTTC.

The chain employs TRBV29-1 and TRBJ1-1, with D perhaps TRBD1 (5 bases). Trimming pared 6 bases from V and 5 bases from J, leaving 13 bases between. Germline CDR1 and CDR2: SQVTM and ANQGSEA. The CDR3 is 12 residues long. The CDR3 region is CSVSGFKTEAFF. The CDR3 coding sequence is TGCAGCGTGTCAGGGTTCAAGACTGAAGCTTTCTTT.

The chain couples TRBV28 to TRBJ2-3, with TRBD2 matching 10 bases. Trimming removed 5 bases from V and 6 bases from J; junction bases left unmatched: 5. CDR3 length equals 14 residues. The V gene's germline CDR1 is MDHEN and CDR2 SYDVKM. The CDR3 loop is CASSVSGRGDTQYF. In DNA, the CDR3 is TGTGCCAGCAGTGTGAGCGGGAGGGGGGATACGCAGTATTTT. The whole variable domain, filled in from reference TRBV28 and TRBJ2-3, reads DVKVTQSSRYLVKRTGEKVFLECVQDMDHENMFWYRQDPGLGLRLIYFSYDVKMKEKGDIPEGYSVSREKKERFSLILESASTNQTSMYLCASSVSGRGDTQYFGPGTRLTVL.

This CDR3 reads CASSLSRDNEQFF. The CDR3 region has the DNA TGTGCCAGCAGCTTATCGCGGGACAATGAGCAGTTCTTC. The chain employs TRBV7-3 and TRBJ2-1, with TRBD2 as a possible D gene (5 bases). There are 13 residues in the CDR3. V gave up 2 bases and J gave up 5 bases, with 7 bases separating them. Germline V gives CDR1 SGHTA, CDR2 FQGTGA. The variable domain in full, with the rest retrieved from reference TRBV7-3 and TRBJ2-1, is GAGVSQTPSNKVTEKGKYVELRCDPISGHTALYWYRQSLGQGPEFLIYFQGTGAADDSGLPNDRFFAVRPEGSVSTLKIQRTERGDSAVYLCASSLSRDNEQFFGPGTRLTVL.

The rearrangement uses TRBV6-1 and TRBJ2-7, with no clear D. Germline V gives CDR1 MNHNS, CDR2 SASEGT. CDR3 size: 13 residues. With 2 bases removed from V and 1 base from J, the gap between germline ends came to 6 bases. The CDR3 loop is CASSERQSYEQYF. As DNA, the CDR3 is TGTGCCAGCAGTGAACGCCAATCCTACGAGCAGTACTTC.

This CDR3 reads CASSLARGQGPNNEQFF. Written as DNA, the CDR3 is TGTGCCAGCAGCTTAGCCAGGGGACAGGGACCTAACAATGAGCAGTTCTTC. The chain joins TRBV7-6 to TRBJ2-1; 9 bases align to TRBD1. Losses at the gene ends were 0 bases for V and 5 bases for J; bases not matched to a gene: 8. The germline V gene encodes CDR1 SGHVS and CDR2 FNYEAQ. The CDR3 totals 17 residues.

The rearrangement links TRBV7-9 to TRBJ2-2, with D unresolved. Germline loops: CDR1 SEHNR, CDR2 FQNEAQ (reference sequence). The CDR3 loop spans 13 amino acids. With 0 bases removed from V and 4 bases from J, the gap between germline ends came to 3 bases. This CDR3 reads CASSLAATGELFF. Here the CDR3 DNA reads TGTGCCAGCAGCTTAGCAGCCACCGGGGAGCTGTTTTTT.

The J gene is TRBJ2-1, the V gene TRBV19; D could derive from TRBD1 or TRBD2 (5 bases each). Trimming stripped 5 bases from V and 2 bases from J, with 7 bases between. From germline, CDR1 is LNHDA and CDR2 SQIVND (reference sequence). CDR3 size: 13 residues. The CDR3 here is CASSPGPYNEQFF. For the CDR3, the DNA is TGTGCCAGTAGTCCGGGACCCTACAATGAGCAGTTCTTC.

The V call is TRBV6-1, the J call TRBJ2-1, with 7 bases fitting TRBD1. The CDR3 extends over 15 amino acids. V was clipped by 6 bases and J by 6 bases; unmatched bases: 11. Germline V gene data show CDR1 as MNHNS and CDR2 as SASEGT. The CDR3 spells CASRGDTSGGNEQFF. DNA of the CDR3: TGTGCCAGCAGAGGAGACACCTCAGGGGGCAATGAGCAGTTCTTC.